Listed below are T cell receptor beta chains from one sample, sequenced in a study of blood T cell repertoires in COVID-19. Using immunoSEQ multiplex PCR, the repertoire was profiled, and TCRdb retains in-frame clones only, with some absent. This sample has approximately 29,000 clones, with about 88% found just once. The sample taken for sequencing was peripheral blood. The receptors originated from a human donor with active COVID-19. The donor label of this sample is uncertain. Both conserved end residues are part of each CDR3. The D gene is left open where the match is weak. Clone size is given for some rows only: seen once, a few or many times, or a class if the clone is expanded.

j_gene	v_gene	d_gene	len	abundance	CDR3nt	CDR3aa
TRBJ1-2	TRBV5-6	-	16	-	TGTGCCAGCACCTCCCGAAGACTGACGAATAACTATGGCTACACCTTC	CASTSRRLTNNYGYTF
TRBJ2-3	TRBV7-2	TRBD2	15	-	TGTGCCAGCAGCTCGCGGGGGGCCGGTCCAGATACGCAGTATTTT	CASSSRGAGPDTQYF
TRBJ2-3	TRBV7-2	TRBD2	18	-	TGTGCCAGCAGCTGGAAAGGGACTAGCGGGGGGGCAACCGATACGCAGTATTTT	CASSWKGTSGGATDTQYF
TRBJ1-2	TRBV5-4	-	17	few	TGTGCCAGCAGCTTAAAAGGGGCTGTGGCCTTTTACTATGGCTACACCTTC	CASSLKGAVAFYYGYTF
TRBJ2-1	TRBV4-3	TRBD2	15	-	TGCGCCAGCAGCCAGGGGACTAGCGGCCCATCGAGGCAGTTCTTC	CASSQGTSGPSRQFF
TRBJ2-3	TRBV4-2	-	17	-	TGTGCCAGCAGCCAAGTCTCCGCGGGACGAAACACAGATACGCAGTATTTT	CASSQVSAGRNTDTQYF
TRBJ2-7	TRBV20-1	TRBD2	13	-	TGCAGTGCTAGTCCCGGGGGGTCCTACGAGCAGTACTTC	CSASPGGSYEQYF
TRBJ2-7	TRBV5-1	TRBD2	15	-	TGCGCCAGCAGCAGAGAGCGGGGGCCTGACTACGAGCAGTACTTC	CASSRERGPDYEQYF
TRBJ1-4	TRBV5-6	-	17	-	TGTGCCAGCAGCTCATTAAGGCAGGGGCATGAATCTGGAAAACTGTTTTTT	CASSSLRQGHESGKLFF
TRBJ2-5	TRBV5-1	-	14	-	TGCGCCAGCAGCTTGGGCAGCGGGCGCGAGACCCAGTACTTC	CASSLGSGRETQYF
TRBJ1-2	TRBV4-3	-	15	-	TGCGCCAGCAGCCAAGAGCAGCAGGGTCGCTATGGCTACACCTTC	CASSQEQQGRYGYTF
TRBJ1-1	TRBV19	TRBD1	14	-	TGTGCCAGTACCCCGACAGGGGGCTACCCTGAAGCTTTCTTT	CASTPTGGYPEAFF
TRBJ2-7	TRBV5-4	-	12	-	TGTGCCAGCAGCTTGGGTAGGGGCGAGCAGTACTTC	CASSLGRGEQYF
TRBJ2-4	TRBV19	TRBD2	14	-	TGTGCCAGTAGTATCCGGGAGGCCCAGAGGATTCAGTACTTC	CASSIREAQRIQYF
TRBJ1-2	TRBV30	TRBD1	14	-	TGTGCCTGGGGGACAGGGTCTACTAACTATGGCTACACCTTC	CAWGTGSTNYGYTF
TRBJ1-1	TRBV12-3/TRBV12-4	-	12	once	TGTGCCAGCAGCTATGGGAACACTGAAGCTTTCTTT	CASSYGNTEAFF